This T cell receptor beta chain was identified in a study of blood T cell repertoires in COVID-19. On the study more broadly: From the United States, Italy and Spain came samples of acute and convalescent COVID-19.

Seattle patient enrollment occurred during active infection, with longitudinal follow-up thereafter. As originally analysed: Reference gene primer amplification in the assay estimated nucleated cell counts. Assay: immunoSEQ multiplex PCR; the TCRdb copy retains only in-frame clones and omits some. The DNA gave D and trimming, while V, J and clone size come from that table. Of about 220,000 clones listed, approximately 85% are singletons. In its sample, this clone was seen a few times. Germline V gene sequence: CDR1 SGHTA, CDR2 FQGNSA. The ends lost 4 bases at V and 5 bases at J; junction bases unmatched: 9. CDR3 length: 15 amino acids.

This receptor was obtained from a woman aged 70-85 years with COVID-19, enrolled during active disease. The sample consisted of peripheral blood. This chain links TRBV7-2 with TRBJ1-2; TRBD1 matches at 8 bases. The CDR3 loop is CASSSPDREGYGYTF. In DNA, the CDR3 is TGTGCCAGCAGCTCCCCGGACAGGGAAGGGTATGGCTACACCTTC.